Detailed here is one T cell receptor (beta chain). Its specificity is not known. TCRdb's table, derived via immunoSEQ multiplex PCR, lists solely in-frame clones and lacks some. The repertoire consists of under 13,000 clones, with around 83% occurring once and the leading ten covering about 25%. This sample was taken from a study of CD4 T cells in relation to SARS-CoV-2 and coronaviruses. Study overall: After roughly 9 days of antigen culture, PBMC TCR beta CDR3s were sequenced. The HLA restriction of the shared crossreactive spike epitopes was mapped.

Trimming took 1 base from V and 2 from J; bases not matched to a gene: 4. The CDR3 loop spans 16 amino acids. Per the germline V gene, CDR1 is SGHKS and CDR2 is YYEKEE (reference sequence). Before the COVID-19 pandemic, during about 2011-2019, CD4+ T cells were taken from unexposed donors. CD4+ T cells were isolated from the cells after roughly 11 days of culture. The sample comprised CD4+ T cells from PBMCs, cultured in vitro. The TCR originated in a human donor in good health. The V call is TRBV5-5, the J call TRBJ2-1, with 9 nucleotides matching TRBD2. The CDR3 nucleotides are TGTGCCAGCAGCTTGTGGGGCGGGAGGGCCTACAATGAGCAGTTCTTC. Protein product: CASSLWGGRAYNEQFF.